Given below is one T cell receptor (beta chain) in context. Trimming cost V 7 bases and J 3 bases, with 18 bases left between them. The CDR3 is made up of 16 amino acids. The germline V gene encodes CDR1 SGHAT and CDR2 FQNNGV. This entry belongs to a study of blood T cell repertoires in COVID-19. As for the study in general: Collection of acute and convalescent COVID-19 samples took place in the United States, Italy and Spain.

Clones were read by immunoSEQ multiplex PCR, and TCRdb kept only the in-frame ones, dropping some. The sample comprises some 120,000 clones, around four fifths of which are singletons, and around 18% rests with the top ten. This chain uses TRBV11-2 with TRBJ2-2; D may be TRBD1 (5 bases). The receptor was derived from a man aged 80 or over with acute or convalescent COVID-19. The material sequenced was peripheral blood. The CDR3 loop is CASTPLGAPDTGELFF. The CDR3 nucleotides are TGTGCCAGCACCCCTTTAGGGGCGCCGGACACCGGGGAGCTGTTTTTT.